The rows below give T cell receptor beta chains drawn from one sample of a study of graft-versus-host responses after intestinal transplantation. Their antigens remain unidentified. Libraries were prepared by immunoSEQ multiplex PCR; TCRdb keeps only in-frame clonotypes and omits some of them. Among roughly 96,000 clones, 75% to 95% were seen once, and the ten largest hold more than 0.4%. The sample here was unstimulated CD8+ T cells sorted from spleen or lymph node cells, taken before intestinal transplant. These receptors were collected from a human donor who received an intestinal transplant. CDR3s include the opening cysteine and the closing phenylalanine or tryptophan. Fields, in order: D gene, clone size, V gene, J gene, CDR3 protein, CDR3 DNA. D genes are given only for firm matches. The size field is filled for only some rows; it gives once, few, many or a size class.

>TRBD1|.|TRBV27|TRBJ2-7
CASSFGTVPREQYF
TGTGCCAGCAGTTTCGGGACAGTACCACGGGAGCAGTACTTC
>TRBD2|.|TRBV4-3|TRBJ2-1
CASGDGLAGGSSYNEQFF
TGCGCCAGCGGGGATGGACTAGCGGGGGGGAGCTCCTACAATGAGCAGTTCTTC
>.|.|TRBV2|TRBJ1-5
CASSDLVTVSNQPQHF
TGTGCCAGCAGTGATCTTGTTACGGTGAGCAATCAGCCCCAGCATTTT
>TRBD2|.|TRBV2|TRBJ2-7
CASSPWGGSLYEQYF
TGTGCCAGCAGTCCCTGGGGGGGGTCCCTCTACGAGCAGTACTTC
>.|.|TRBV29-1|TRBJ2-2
CSVEWVGDDTGELFF
TGCAGCGTTGAATGGGTGGGAGACGACACCGGGGAGCTGTTTTTT
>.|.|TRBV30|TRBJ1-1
CAWRRDGGTEAFF
TGTGCCTGGAGGCGGGACGGGGGGACTGAAGCTTTCTTT
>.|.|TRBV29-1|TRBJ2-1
CSVEEGGAGNEQFF
TGCAGCGTTGAAGAAGGAGGGGCGGGGAATGAGCAGTTCTTC
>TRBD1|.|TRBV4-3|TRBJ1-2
CASSQDKDRVIYGYTF
TGCGCCAGCAGCCAAGATAAGGACAGGGTTATCTATGGCTACACCTTC
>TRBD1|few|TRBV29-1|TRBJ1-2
CSVITGEDYGYTF
TGCAGCGTCATAACAGGGGAGGACTATGGCTACACCTTC
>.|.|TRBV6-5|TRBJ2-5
CASSYSGGQETQYF
TGTGCCAGCAGTTACTCGGGGGGCCAAGAGACCCAGTACTTC
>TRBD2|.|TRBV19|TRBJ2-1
CASSTSGRGSNEQFF
TGTGCCAGTAGTACTAGCGGGAGGGGTAGCAATGAGCAGTTCTTC
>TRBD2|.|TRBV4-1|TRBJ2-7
CASSQGTSGYEQYF
TGCGCCAGCAGCCAAGGGACTAGCGGGTACGAGCAGTACTTC
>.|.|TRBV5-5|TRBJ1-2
CASSGGDFYGYTF
TGTGCCAGCAGTGGAGGGGACTTCTATGGCTACACCTTC
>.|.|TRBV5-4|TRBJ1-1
CASSFGGEAFF
TGTGCCAGCAGCTTCGGGGGTGAAGCTTTCTTT
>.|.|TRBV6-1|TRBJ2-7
CASSERQAYEQYF
TGTGCCAGCAGTGAGAGACAGGCCTACGAGCAGTACTTC
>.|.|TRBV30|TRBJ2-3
CAWARVGTDTQYF
TGTGCCTGGGCCCGAGTTGGCACAGATACGCAGTATTTT
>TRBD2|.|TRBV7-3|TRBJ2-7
CASSFLAGYEQYF
TGTGCCAGCAGCTTTCTAGCGGGTTACGAGCAGTACTTC
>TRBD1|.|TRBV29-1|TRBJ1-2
CSVFNAEQGSHYGYTF
TGCAGCGTCTTTAACGCGGAACAGGGGTCGCACTATGGCTACACCTTC
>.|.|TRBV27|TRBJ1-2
CASALAPSYGYTF
TGTGCCAGCGCCCTCGCGCCTTCCTATGGCTACACCTTC
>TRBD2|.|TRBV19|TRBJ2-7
CASSPGLAGGLYEQYF
TGTGCCAGTAGCCCGGGACTAGCGGGAGGTCTCTACGAGCAGTACTTC
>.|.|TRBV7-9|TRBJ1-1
CASSHQQGMNTEAFF
TGTGCCAGCAGCCACCAACAGGGTATGAACACTGAAGCTTTCTTT
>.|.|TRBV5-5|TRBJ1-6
CASSWQGQSYNSPLHF
TGTGCCAGCAGCTGGCAGGGGCAGAGCTATAATTCACCCCTCCACTTT
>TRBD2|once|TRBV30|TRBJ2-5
CAWNLAGGLLETQYF
TGTGCCTGGAACTTAGCGGGGGGGCTTTTGGAGACCCAGTACTTC
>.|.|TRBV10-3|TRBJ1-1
CAISELQNTEAFF
TGTGCCATCAGTGAATTACAGAACACTGAAGCTTTCTTT
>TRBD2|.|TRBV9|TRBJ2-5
CASSVRTGGQETQYF
TGTGCCAGCAGCGTACGAACGGGGGGTCAAGAGACCCAGTACTTC
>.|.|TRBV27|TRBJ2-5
CASSLSRLETQYF
TGTGCCAGCAGTTTAAGCAGGTTAGAGACCCAGTACTTC
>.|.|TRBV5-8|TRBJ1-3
CASVDSSSGNTIYF
TGTGCCAGCGTCGATTCGAGCTCTGGAAACACCATATATTTT
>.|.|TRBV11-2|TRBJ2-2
CASSWTLAQANTGELFF
TGTGCCAGCAGCTGGACTCTAGCGCAAGCGAACACCGGGGAGCTGTTTTTT
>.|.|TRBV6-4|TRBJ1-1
CASSDGPGGTEAFF
TGTGCCAGCAGTGATGGACCGGGGGGGACTGAAGCTTTCTTT
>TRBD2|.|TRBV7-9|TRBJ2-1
CASSLSLAGEFYEQFF
TGTGCCAGCAGCCTGTCACTAGCGGGAGAATTCTATGAGCAGTTCTTC
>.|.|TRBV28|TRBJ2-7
CASSYRAEQYF
TGTGCCAGCAGTTACAGGGCCGAGCAGTACTTC
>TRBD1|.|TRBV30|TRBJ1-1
CAWRGGQVSTNSEAFF
TGTGCCTGGAGGGGGGGACAGGTCTCGACCAACTCCGAAGCTTTCTTT